This T cell receptor beta chain was observed in a study of blood T cells in healthy people across ages. Broader study findings: Donors of long life had a larger count of naive CD4+ cells and greater diversity than aged donors. Diversity of TCR beta per million T cells declined in a roughly linear way with age.

Germline V gene data show CDR1 as MDHEN and CDR2 as SYDVKM. J lost 12 bases, V lost 7 bases, and 25 bases had no gene match. This CDR3 is 17 amino acids long. Combining a sample-barcoded 5' primer with a J-beta primer mix, a second PCR ran for about 7 to 12 cycles. Every sample gave at least 2.5 million paired-end reads containing CDR3. TCRdb redid the calling of the 5' RACE reads with MiXCR, one entry per CDR3 protein. The sample contains approximately 780,000 distinct CDR3 sequences, approximately 24% of which appear only once. As concerns this clonotype: Its antigen remains unidentified.

Another study also made use of these data, one on T cells of mothers and their children. That paper notes: Each child gave approximately 3 million TCR beta CDR3 reads (each mother, over 8.5 million).

This TCR was sampled from a boy younger than 18 in good health. The chain has TRBV28 and TRBJ2-7; 9 nucleotides line up with TRBD1. The specimen sequenced was blood. The CDR3 sequence is CASTFRGSGTGFYERYF. In DNA, the CDR3 is TGTGCCAGCACCTTTAGGGGGAGCGGGACAGGGTTTTACGAACGGTACTTC.